This T cell receptor (beta chain) was sequenced for a study of blood T cell repertoires in COVID-19. The germline V and J ends were trimmed by 0 bases and 0 bases, with 16 bases remaining between them. The length of the CDR3 is 19 residues. Germline V gives CDR1 SGHNT, CDR2 YYREEE (reference sequence). The protocol was immunoSEQ multiplex PCR, while the TCRdb copy is restricted to in-frame clones and leaves out a portion. The sample consists of about 59,000 clones, about 90% of them appearing once. The genes are TRBV5-4 and TRBJ2-6; D is possibly TRBD1 (6 bases). The clonotype originates from a man older than 75 in a cohort sampled during active COVID-19. The sequencing sample was made of peripheral blood. CDR3 DNA: TGTGCCAGCAGCTTGGTTGGCGGACAGCTCCGCTCTGGGGCCAACGTCCTGACTTTC. Encoded protein: CASSLVGGQLRSGANVLTF. Full variable domain (remainder filled in from reference TRBV5-4 and TRBJ2-6): ETGVTQSPTHLIKTRGQQVTLRCSSQSGHNTVSWYQQALGQGPQFIFQYYREEENGRGNFPPRFSGLQFPNYSSELNVNALELDDSALYLCASSLVGGQLRSGANVLTFGAGSRLTVL.